This TCR beta chain originates from a study of T-cell reconstitution after alpha-beta-depleted transplantation in children. After removal of 0 bases from V and 9 bases from J, the junction contained 8 bases not matched to a gene. CDR3 size: 16 residues. CDR1 SGHTA and CDR2 FQGNSA come from the germline V gene. This clonotype appeared a few times. Its matching antigen is unknown. Findings of the study overall: In patients about two months after transplant, alpha-beta T cells reportedly arose from several hundred expanded graft clones. Certain patients had high TCRbeta diversity at day 60, and it came from recipient T cells and thymic progenitors that survived.

Unique molecular identifiers were incorporated when the TCRbeta library was constructed. TCRdb fed the PCR reads into MiXCR, producing one record per CDR3 protein. Here the sample spans hundreds of thousands of distinct CDR3 sequences, 15% to 20% being singletons. The chain links TRBV7-2 to TRBJ2-1, with TRBD2 matching over 10 bases. Source: PBMCs, mostly from graft donor cells, taken 360 days after TCRalphabeta/CD19-depleted stem cell transplant. The receptor comes from a boy younger than two who had a stem cell transplant for Wiskott-Aldrich syndrome, so the T cells may come from the graft donor. The CDR3: CASSLAGSGGAIEQFF. The CDR3 region has the DNA TGTGCCAGCAGCTTAGCGGGCAGCGGGGGGGCCATTGAGCAGTTCTTC.